This T cell receptor beta chain was sequenced for a study of Graves' ophthalmopathy and Graves' hyperthyroidism. General study results and limits: Cross-validated, the 13-signature model showed 87.88%/81.08% sensitivity/specificity, and 80%/75% in the test set.

Many counts were recorded for this clonotype. Its antigen is undetermined. Trimming left V 3 bases short and J 6 bases short, with 15 bases between. The CDR3 covers 14 residues. From germline, CDR1 is DFQATT and CDR2 SNEGSKA (reference sequence). RNA transcripts were the template, and TCR beta CDR3 regions were amplified from them. RT-PCR with HTBI primers came first, then second-round multiplex PCR. In TCRdb, the multiplex PCR reads were re-called with MiXCR into one record per CDR3 protein. The data hold some 520,000 distinct CDR3 sequences, with around 15% observed a single time. The receptor comes from a woman aged 25 to 39 with Graves' ophthalmopathy. The rearrangement links TRBV20-1 to TRBJ1-5; possible D gene TRBD1, 5 bases. Material for sequencing was blood. The CDR3 region has the DNA TGCAGTGCTAGCGCCGGGGGAGTCAGTCAGCCCCAGCATTTT. It yields the protein CSASAGGVSQPQHF.